These 5 T cell receptor beta chains originate from one sample sequenced in a study of blood T cell repertoires in COVID-19 (dated by TCRdb to the early 2020s). Library creation used the immunoSEQ multiplex PCR assay. In TCRdb, the immuneACCESS table is reduced to in-frame sequences with V and J assigned. These tables do not hold every clone; where another copy was compared, an unresolved V gene accounts for under half, and the others remain unexplained. In this sample the table shows just over 80,000 clones, approximately 80% of which occur a single time. The ten largest clones take up over 35% of the sample. The sequenced sample consisted of peripheral blood. These receptor sequences come from a man of 80 years or more with acute or convalescent COVID-19.

Only one count was recorded for this clone. The gene calls are TRBV27 and TRBJ2-5; TRBD1 might be the D (6 bases). CDR3 size: 14 residues. With 3 bases removed from V and 1 base from J, the gap between germline ends came to 9 bases. Germline V gene lookup returns CDR1 MNHEY and CDR2 SMNVEV (reference sequence). The DNA of the CDR3 is TGTGCCAGCAGTTTGCGGACAGCCCAAGAGACCCAGTACTTC. Its protein is CASSLRTAQETQYF.

The genes are TRBV25-1 and TRBJ1-6; 9 bases match TRBD1. CDR1 MGHDK and CDR2 SYGVNS come from the germline V gene. This CDR3 is 16 amino acids long. V lost 2 bases to trimming and J lost 7 bases; unmatched junction nucleotides: 6. The CDR3 loop reads CASSERDRDWNSPLHF. The CDR3 DNA follows: TGTGCCAGCAGTGAAAGGGACAGGGATTGGAATTCACCCCTCCACTTT.

V is TRBV7-2 and J is TRBJ1-5, with D possibly matching TRBD1 (6 bases). Trimming pared 5 bases from V and 0 bases from J, leaving 11 bases between. This CDR3 has 15 amino acids. The germline V gene encodes CDR1 SGHTA and CDR2 FQGNSA. The CDR3, as DNA: TGTGCCAGCAGCATGGGACACCGTAGCAATCAGCCCCAGCATTTT. Its protein is CASSMGHRSNQPQHF.

The chain combines TRBV6-5 with TRBJ1-1, with 9 bases matching TRBD1. This CDR3 spans 15 amino acids. CDR1 MNHEY and CDR2 SVGAGI come from the germline V gene. With 6 bases clipped from V and 3 bases from J, the junction kept 8 bases outside the gene matches. The CDR3 spells CASRQPGQGYTEAFF. CDR3 DNA sequence: TGTGCCAGCAGGCAACCGGGACAGGGATACACTGAAGCTTTCTTT.

Details on this clone: Other DNA sequences in the sample encode the same CDR3. V is TRBV2 and J is TRBJ1-2; D is unclear. Germline assignment: CDR1 SNHLY and CDR2 FYNNEI. Trimming removed 2 bases at V and 2 bases at J, with 6 bases between. This CDR3 is 13 amino acids long. The CDR3 DNA reads TGTGCCAGCAGTGAACAAGAGAACTATGGCTACACCTTC. As protein: CASSEQENYGYTF.